This T cell receptor (beta chain) is drawn from a study of blood T cell repertoires in COVID-19 (dated by TCRdb to 2020 to 2022). With regard to the full study: Collaborator samples came from the United States, Italy and Spain and covered acute and convalescent phases of COVID-19. Where available, HLA class I and class II types were taken from metadata supplied by the sample provider and were not determined by assay-based typing. The repertoires were released in a freely available public database intended as a resource for research on the immune response to SARS-CoV-2. The samples were drawn from the first 160 participants of the ongoing ImmuneRACE study and from 1,254 subjects provided by 6 global collaborators. A de-identified subject ID, COVID-19 status, age in years and sex were almost always included in the sample metadata. The material from the prospective study consisted of cDNA or gDNA derived from T cells, B-cell-depleted T cells, or PBMCs. Deeply sampled blood TCRbeta repertoires from subjects exposed to, actively infected with, or recovered from COVID-19 were included in the dataset. The research as a whole found: Clinical and demographic metadata were provided uncurated, with the amount varying by source and participant.

The germline V gene (reference sequence) provides CDR1 GTSNPN and CDR2 SVGIG. Unmatched junction bases come to 11, with V trimmed by 6 bases and J by 5 bases. Measured from the cysteine to the phenylalanine, the CDR3 is 14 residues long. Left in the record is the CDR3 DNA by itself, 42 bases read in frame from the first base. In the case of this clone: Its binding antigen is unknown. No base quality values were provided; no much bigger clone lies one nucleotide off.

Collaborating institutions collected whole blood in K2EDTA tubes following their own protocols. For TCRbeta analysis, collaborators shipped samples as frozen whole blood, isolated PBMCs, or DNA extracted from either of those sample types. The immunoSEQ Assay, a bias-controlled multiplex PCR, was used to amplify TCRbeta CDR3 regions from genomic DNA. Per the source publication's procedure: Nucleated cell counts per sample were estimated from amplification of reference gene primers within the assay. Sequence reads were collapsed and filtered to measure the absolute abundance of every unique TCRbeta CDR3 rearrangement. For each sample, productive Simpson clonality was calculated as the square root of Simpson's diversity index over productive rearrangements. This is the immuneACCESS table as TCRdb keeps it, with only in-frame sequences that have V and J called. A part of the clones is gone; compared with another copy, unresolved V genes explain less than half, and the rest is unexplained. That table is the source of V, J and clone size, and D and trimming were worked out from the DNA. The sample includes 90,000 or so clones, with 85% to 90% observed a single time. Together, the top ten hold about 1.2% of the sample.

The sample was peripheral blood. This chain is built from TRBV30 and TRBJ2-3, with 7 bases in between that match TRBD2. The clonotype originates from a human donor in a cohort sampled during active COVID-19. CDR3 sequence: CACRLAGAEDTQYF. The nucleotides are TGTGCCTGCCGACTCGCGGGAGCGGAAGATACGCAGTATTTT.